These 4 T cell receptor beta chains share one sample of origin, sequenced in a study of T cells in Graves' hyperthyroidism and ophthalmopathy. The TCR beta CDR3 regions underwent amplification using RNA transcripts as the source. Initially, a first-round RT-PCR of the TCR CDR3 employed the HTBI primer set. Each CDR3 protein is one row after TCRdb ran MiXCR on the multiplex PCR reads. The repertoire has about 200,000 distinct CDR3 sequences, roughly 17% of them found once; the top ten carry around 52%. The sequenced sample was blood. These receptors all come from a woman aged 50 to 65 with Graves' hyperthyroidism.

The V call is TRBV20-1, the J call TRBJ1-1, with D hard to call. Germline V gene data show CDR1 as DFQATT and CDR2 as SNEGSKA (reference sequence). The CDR3 is 14 residues long. This CDR3 is CNAKSGTADTEAFF. CDR3 DNA: TGCAATGCCAAGAGCGGAACAGCGGACACTGAAGCTTTCTTT.

This clonotype showed up many times. The V and J genes are TRBV3-1 and TRBJ2-7; 7 bases fit TRBD2. J gave up 3 bases and V 3 bases, and 8 bases lay outside the gene matches. CDR1 is LGHDT, CDR2 YNNKEL, per germline (reference sequence). The CDR3 contains 15 residues. The CDR3 sequence is CASSQGGSGVYEQYF. In DNA form, the CDR3 reads TGTGCCAGCAGCCAGGGGGGGTCTGGGGTCTACGAGCAGTACTTC.

CDR3 sequence: CASSLQDGPRQFF. For the CDR3, the DNA is TGTGCCAGCAGCTTACAAGACGGTCCGAGGCAGTTCTTC. The gene calls are TRBV7-9 and TRBJ2-1; D gene uncertain. Trimming took 2 bases from V and 12 from J, leaving 14 bases between them. The CDR3 length is 13 residues. From germline, CDR1 is SEHNR and CDR2 FQNEAQ (reference sequence).

The chain has TRBV11-3 and TRBJ1-1; D ambiguous. The CDR3 extends over 13 amino acids. Trimming stripped 1 base from V and 4 bases from J, with 7 bases between. Germline CDR1 SGHNT, CDR2 YENEEA. This CDR3 is CASSLVRFTEAFF. The CDR3 region has the DNA TGTGCCAGCAGCTTAGTCAGGTTCACTGAAGCTTTCTTT.